The rows below give T cell receptor beta chains drawn from one sample of a study of T cell responses to AZD1222 COVID-19 vaccine. Assay: immunoSEQ multiplex PCR; the TCRdb copy retains only in-frame clones and omits some. The repertoire holds roughly 110,000 clones, approximately 87% seen once, with 5.1% in the top ten. The sample consisted of peripheral blood, taken on day 0 of AZD1222 vaccination. These receptors all stem from an adult in good health. Each CDR3 is given with its conserved first and last residue. D genes are given only for firm matches. Size is stated for part of the rows, as once, few or many counts, or as a class when the clone is expanded.

NA	NA	TRBV7-9	TRBJ1-1	CASSLVSRLNTEAFF	TGTGCCAGCAGCTTAGTTTCCAGGTTGAACACTGAAGCTTTCTTT
TRBD1	NA	TRBV29-1	TRBJ2-7	CSVEGQGTYEQYF	TGCAGCGTTGAGGGACAGGGGACCTACGAGCAGTACTTC
NA	NA	TRBV28	TRBJ1-3	CASSLGATAGNTIYF	TGTGCCAGCAGTCTTGGGGCAACCGCTGGAAACACCATATATTTT
NA	NA	TRBV2	TRBJ1-2	CASSGQKANYGYTF	TGTGCCAGCAGCGGACAGAAAGCTAACTATGGCTACACCTTC
NA	few	TRBV5-6	TRBJ1-2	CASSTGPYGYTF	TGTGCCAGCAGCACGGGACCCTATGGCTACACCTTC
NA	NA	TRBV11-2	TRBJ1-5	CASSPTTAPNQPQHF	TGTGCCAGCAGCCCCACGACAGCCCCAAATCAGCCCCAGCATTTT
TRBD1	few	TRBV28	TRBJ1-2	CASTQGAWGYTF	TGTGCCAGCACTCAGGGGGCGTGGGGCTACACCTTC
NA	NA	TRBV7-2	TRBJ2-1	CASSFPATGVNEQFF	TGTGCCAGCAGCTTCCCAGCGACAGGCGTCAATGAGCAGTTCTTC
TRBD2	NA	TRBV3-1/TRBV3-2	TRBJ2-7	CASSQDRRPAGGSEQYF	TGTGCCAGCAGCCAAGATCGGCGGCCAGCGGGAGGGAGCGAGCAGTACTTC
NA	once	TRBV29-1	TRBJ1-2	CSATGQGPYGYTF	TGCAGCGCAACAGGTCAGGGTCCCTATGGCTACACCTTC
NA	NA	TRBV2	TRBJ1-3	CASSEAGGQGNTIYF	TGTGCCAGCAGTGAAGCGGGCGGGCAGGGAAACACCATATATTTT
TRBD2	NA	TRBV7-6	TRBJ2-3	CASSSYSSGTRADTQYF	TGTGCCAGCAGCTCCTACTCTAGCGGGACACGGGCAGATACGCAGTATTTT
TRBD1	NA	TRBV28	TRBJ1-5	CASSYGQGRQPQHF	TGTGCCAGCAGTTACGGACAGGGCCGGCAGCCCCAGCATTTT
TRBD1	NA	TRBV2	TRBJ1-5	CASSAGGDSNQPQHF	TGTGCCAGCAGTGCAGGGGGCGACAGCAATCAGCCCCAGCATTTT
TRBD1	NA	TRBV5-4	TRBJ1-3	CASSARDRGNTIYF	TGTGCCAGCAGCGCCCGGGACAGGGGAAACACCATATATTTT
NA	few	TRBV28	TRBJ2-7	CAAGAYEQYF	TGTGCCGCTGGGGCTTACGAGCAGTACTTC
TRBD2	NA	TRBV2	TRBJ2-7	CASSERWGTSGTYEQYF	TGTGCCAGCAGTGAAAGGTGGGGGACTAGCGGTACCTACGAGCAGTACTTC
NA	NA	TRBV19	TRBJ1-5	CASSSRVIQPQHF	TGTGCCAGTAGTTCCAGGGTTATTCAGCCCCAGCATTTT
TRBD2	NA	TRBV3-1/TRBV3-2	TRBJ2-3	CASSQEWREEAHF	TGTGCCAGCAGCCAAGAGTGGCGGGAGGAAGCCCATTTT
NA	once	TRBV12-5	TRBJ2-7	CASAEGGGEQYF	TGTGCTAGTGCAGAAGGGGGGGGCGAGCAGTACTTC
TRBD2	NA	TRBV6-2/TRBV6-3	TRBJ2-7	CASSDGEAGRDEQYF	TGTGCCAGCAGTGACGGTGAGGCCGGGAGGGACGAGCAGTACTTC
NA	NA	TRBV6-5	TRBJ1-2	CASSSSRFYGYTF	TGTGCCAGCAGTTCGTCCAGATTCTATGGCTACACCTTC
TRBD2	few	TRBV24-1	TRBJ2-1	CATSGSWTSGARNEQFF	TGTGCCACCAGTGGATCCTGGACTAGCGGGGCCCGCAATGAGCAGTTCTTC
TRBD1	NA	TRBV27	TRBJ2-7	CASSSRLHPVGTGKSYEQYF	TGTGCCAGCAGTTCACGATTACACCCAGTTGGGACAGGGAAATCCTACGAGCAGTACTTC
TRBD1	few	TRBV7-2	TRBJ1-5	CASSRDRGSQPQHF	TGTGCCAGCAGCCGGGACAGGGGAAGTCAGCCCCAGCATTTT
NA	NA	TRBV7-8	TRBJ1-2	CASSPSSNYGYTF	TGTGCCAGCAGTCCCAGCTCTAACTATGGCTACACCTTC
NA	NA	TRBV27	TRBJ1-5	CASSLIPRGAQHF	TGTGCCAGCAGTTTAATCCCTCGGGGGGCCCAGCATTTT
TRBD1	NA	TRBV11-3	TRBJ2-1	CASSFNKGQANYNEQFF	TGTGCCAGCAGCTTCAATAAGGGACAGGCTAACTACAATGAGCAGTTCTTC
NA	NA	TRBV5-1	TRBJ1-4	CASSDPGREKLFF	TGCGCCAGCAGTGATCCCGGGAGGGAAAAACTGTTTTTT
NA	once	TRBV9	TRBJ2-2	CASSVLGRNTGELFF	TGTGCCAGCAGCGTACTAGGGCGGAACACCGGGGAGCTGTTTTTT
NA	NA	TRBV19	TRBJ1-5	CASTPLQPNQPQHF	TGTGCCAGTACCCCTCTACAGCCGAATCAGCCCCAGCATTTT
TRBD2	NA	TRBV24-1	TRBJ2-7	CATSDLRTSGHPSEQYF	TGTGCCACCAGTGATCTGAGGACTAGCGGTCATCCGAGCGAGCAGTACTTC
TRBD1	NA	TRBV6-5	TRBJ2-7	CASSSTDRVDSEQYF	TGTGCCAGCAGTTCTACGGACAGGGTGGACTCCGAGCAGTACTTC
NA	NA	TRBV10-3	TRBJ2-7	CAISIQSRPYEQYF	TGTGCCATCAGCATCCAATCTAGACCCTACGAGCAGTACTTC
TRBD2	NA	TRBV27	TRBJ2-5	CASSASGRPGTQYF	TGTGCCAGCAGTGCTTCCGGGAGGCCTGGGACCCAGTACTTC
TRBD1	NA	TRBV6-1	TRBJ1-6	CASSDGQGRSYNSPLHF	TGTGCCAGCAGTGACGGACAGGGGCGCTCCTATAATTCACCCCTCCACTTT
NA	NA	TRBV6-5	TRBJ2-2	CASAYDGNTGELFF	TGTGCCAGCGCCTACGACGGAAACACCGGGGAGCTGTTTTTT
NA	NA	TRBV27	TRBJ2-7	CASSWEGTHYEQYF	TGTGCCAGCAGTTGGGAAGGGACTCACTACGAGCAGTACTTC
NA	once	TRBV7-2	TRBJ2-3	CASSLAGSSTDTQYF	TGTGCCAGCAGCTTAGCGGGCTCGAGCACAGATACGCAGTATTTT
NA	NA	TRBV5-1	TRBJ2-3	CASIRDLGTDTQYF	TGCGCCAGCATAAGGGATCTTGGCACAGATACGCAGTATTTT
NA	NA	TRBV18	TRBJ1-5	CASSPPGDRQPQHF	TGTGCCAGCTCACCACCCGGGGATAGGCAGCCCCAGCATTTT
TRBD2	few	TRBV2	TRBJ2-1	CASGIPGLAGRGGEQFF	TGTGCCAGCGGGATACCGGGACTAGCGGGAAGGGGGGGTGAGCAGTTCTTC
TRBD2	NA	TRBV7-3	TRBJ2-7	CASSPGGTSAPYEQYF	TGTGCCAGCAGCCCTGGGGGGACTAGCGCTCCCTACGAGCAGTACTTC
NA	NA	TRBV28	TRBJ1-2	CASTQTVYGYTF	TGTGCCAGCACCCAAACGGTCTATGGCTACACCTTC
NA	NA	TRBV9	TRBJ2-6	CASSVESSGANVLTF	TGTGCCAGCAGCGTAGAGAGCTCTGGGGCCAACGTCCTGACTTTC
NA	NA	TRBV4-3	TRBJ1-1	CASSQEAGNTEAFF	TGCGCCAGCAGCCAAGAGGCGGGGAACACTGAAGCTTTCTTT
TRBD1	NA	TRBV19	TRBJ2-7	CASSARQGVYEQYF	TGTGCCAGTAGTGCCCGCCAGGGGGTCTACGAGCAGTACTTC
NA	few	TRBV6-2/TRBV6-3	TRBJ1-1	CASSFPLDRPENTEAFF	TGTGCCAGCAGTTTCCCCCTTGACAGGCCTGAAAACACTGAAGCTTTCTTT
TRBD1	NA	TRBV24-1	TRBJ2-1	CATGTGTGNEQFF	TGTGCCACCGGTACCGGGACAGGGAATGAGCAGTTCTTC
NA	NA	TRBV15	TRBJ1-5	CATSREQGDQPQHF	TGTGCCACCAGCAGAGAGCAGGGCGATCAGCCCCAGCATTTT
NA	NA	TRBV13	TRBJ2-2	CASSVVPGELFF	TGTGCCAGTTCCGTCGTCCCCGGGGAGCTGTTTTTT
NA	NA	TRBV5-1	TRBJ1-1	CASSLRGTSTEAFF	TGCGCCAGCAGCTTGAGAGGGACGAGCACTGAAGCTTTCTTT
NA	NA	TRBV7-6	TRBJ2-6	CASSLVRGSGANVLTF	TGTGCCAGCAGCTTAGTGAGGGGCTCTGGGGCCAACGTCCTGACTTTC